This T cell receptor (beta chain) was identified during a study of CD8+ T cells in alopecia areata. The table lists this clone with a few counts. Isolated RNA was reverse transcribed into cDNA used as the sequencing template. The data were produced by immunoSEQ multiplex PCR, yet TCRdb's version contains in-frame clones alone and is incomplete. Found here are under 300,000 clones, 60% of them singletons; the top ten hold 0.75% to 0.95%. Treatment denoted: oral pan-JAK inhibitor, 5-10 mg twice daily. The V gene's germline CDR1 is MGHRA and CDR2 YSYEKL. The V and J ends lost 5 bases and 4 bases, in that order; junction bases with no gene match: 6. The CDR3 length is 14 residues.

This clonotype was sampled from a human donor with alopecia areata. The sequencing here drew on CD4+ T cells sorted from blood, taken at roughly week 53, from a patient treated with tofacitinib. The gene calls are TRBV4-1 and TRBJ1-2, with 8 bases lining up with TRBD1. CDR3 DNA: TGCGCCAGCAGCTACGGACAGGGAGGCTATGGCTACACCTTC. Translated, it gives CASSYGQGGYGYTF.